This TCR beta chain was recovered during a study of blood T cell repertoires in COVID-19. Turning to the study itself: Collection of acute and convalescent COVID-19 samples took place in the United States, Italy and Spain. From T cells, B-cell-depleted T cells, or PBMCs came the material, which was cDNA or gDNA.

The assay was immunoSEQ multiplex PCR, and TCRdb's table has in-frame clones only and misses some. This table has roughly 80,000 clones, 75% to 90% appearing once. At least ten counts were recorded for this clone. The clonotype originates from a man aged 50 or older with active COVID-19. Sequenced material: peripheral blood.

CDR3 amino acids: CASSHGRPGLARTEQYF. The CDR3 DNA follows: TGTGCCAGCAGCCACGGGAGACCGGGACTAGCCCGAACCGAGCAGTACTTC. The gene calls are TRBV3-1 (or the pseudogene TRBV3-2) and TRBJ2-7; TRBD2 agrees at 9 bases. The CDR3 is made up of 17 amino acids. Germline V lookup: CDR1 LGHDT, CDR2 YNNKEL (reference sequence). V was clipped by 3 bases and J by 6 bases; unmatched bases: 15.